This passage covers 13 T cell receptor beta chains from one sample sequenced in a study of T cells in narcolepsy. TCRdb keeps only in-frame clones here, not all; method: immunoSEQ multiplex PCR. The sample gives nearly 35,000 clones, around 80% of which show up once; 0.85% to 1.2% is in the top ten. Material: memory (CD45RA-) CD4+ T cells from blood. These receptors all stem from a human donor in good health.

V is TRBV6-5 and J is TRBJ2-7, with 9 bases identical to TRBD2. Germline V gene lookup returns CDR1 MNHEY and CDR2 SVGAGI. This CDR3 is 14 amino acids long. The ends lost 7 bases at V and 5 bases at J; junction bases unmatched: 9. CDR3 sequence: CASKTASGVDEQYF. Written as DNA, the CDR3 is TGTGCCAGCAAAACGGCTAGCGGGGTCGACGAGCAGTACTTC.

This clone was picked up a small number of times. The chain employs TRBV27 and TRBJ1-1; 7 nucleotides line up with TRBD1. The J segment lost 6 bases and the V segment lost 5 bases, leaving 12 bases of the junction unmatched. CDR1 and CDR2 from the germline V gene are MNHEY and SMNVEV (reference sequence). The CDR3 is made up of 15 amino acids. DNA for the CDR3: TGTGCCAGCAGTCCGTTACAGGGGTATTTGGCTGAAGCTTTCTTT. Protein sequence: CASSPLQGYLAEAFF.

The chain carries TRBV6-4 and TRBJ2-1, with 10 bases aligning to TRBD2. Germline V lookup: CDR1 MRHNA, CDR2 SNTAGT. This CDR3 is 15 amino acids long. J was trimmed by 6 bases and V by 0 bases; bases with no gene match: 2. In DNA, the CDR3 is TGTGCCAGCAGTGACTCAGCGGGAGGGCCCAATGAGCAGTTCTTC. Translated: CASSDSAGGPNEQFF.

The chain links TRBV18 to TRBJ1-5, with 11 bases lining up with TRBD1. CDR3 length: 16 amino acids. CDR1 is KGHSH, CDR2 LQKENI, per germline. The V segment lost 5 bases and the J segment 4 bases; nucleotides outside the gene matches: 7. DNA of the CDR3: TGTGCCAGCTCAAGAGGACAGGGGGCTGGAAATCAGCCCCAGCATTTT. This gives the protein CASSRGQGAGNQPQHF.

The CDR3 DNA follows: TGTGCCAGCAGCCAGGGCGGGGAGCTGTTTTTT. Translated, it gives CASSQGGELFF. The chain is built from TRBV7-3 and TRBJ2-2; D is possibly TRBD1 (5 bases). Germline CDR1 SGHTA, CDR2 FQGTGA. V was shortened by 5 bases and J by 7 bases, with 5 bases between the two germline ends. The CDR3 spans 11 residues. The complete variable domain, with remaining parts taken from reference TRBV7-3 and TRBJ2-2, reads GAGVSQTPSNKVTEKGKYVELRCDPISGHTALYWYRQSLGQGPEFLIYFQGTGAADDSGLPNDRFFAVRPEGSVSTLKIQRTERGDSAVYLCASSQGGELFFGEGSRLTVL.

The chain joins TRBV9 to TRBJ2-2; D gene unclear. Germline-derived CDR1 and CDR2 are SGDLS and YYNGEE. The CDR3 loop spans 15 amino acids. The germline V and J ends were trimmed by 2 bases and 6 bases, with 14 bases remaining between them. CDR3: CASSVQLSAAGELFF. CDR3 in DNA: TGTGCCAGCAGCGTCCAGCTTTCGGCGGCCGGGGAGCTGTTTTTT. The variable domain in full, with the rest retrieved from reference TRBV9 and TRBJ2-2, is DSGVTQTPKHLITATGQRVTLRCSPRSGDLSVYWYQQSLDQGLQFLIQYYNGEERAKGNILERFSAQQFPDLHSELNLSSLELGDSALYFCASSVQLSAAGELFFGEGSRLTVL.

This clone showed up just once. This chain connects TRBV7-2 to TRBJ2-7; D is possibly TRBD2 (5 bases). Germline V gene data show CDR1 as SGHTA and CDR2 as FQGNSA. CDR3 length: 13 amino acids. V lost 1 base to trimming and J lost 7 bases, with 11 bases between them. CDR3 sequence reads: CASSLGAVWEQYF. The CDR3 DNA reads as TGTGCCAGCAGCTTAGGAGCGGTGTGGGAGCAGTACTTC.

The chain is built from TRBV9 and TRBJ1-2; no clear D gene. Deletions cut 0 bases from V and 4 bases from J, with 10 bases between. The CDR3 totals 14 residues. The germline V gene has CDR1 SGDLS and CDR2 YYNGEE. CDR3 sequence reads: CASSVAQQTYGYTF. CDR3 DNA: TGTGCCAGCAGCGTAGCTCAGCAAACCTATGGCTACACCTTC.

The chain couples TRBV19 to TRBJ1-5, with D perhaps matching TRBD1 (6 bases). This CDR3 has 17 amino acids. V lost 5 bases to trimming and J lost 0 bases, with 17 bases between them. The germline gives CDR1 LNHDA, CDR2 SQIVND (reference sequence). In nucleotides, the CDR3 is TGTGCCAGTAGTCCAATAGGGGGACGGGGTAGCAATCAGCCCCAGCATTTT. Translating it yields CASSPIGGRGSNQPQHF.

The chain joins TRBV28 to TRBJ2-3; TRBD2 agrees at 8 bases. V dropped 2 bases and J dropped 1; count of bases not matched to a gene: 5. Germline loops: CDR1 MDHEN, CDR2 SYDVKM. This CDR3 contains 16 residues. The chain's CDR3 is CASSLDSGTGTDTQYF. In DNA form, the CDR3 reads TGTGCCAGCAGTTTAGATAGCGGGACGGGCACAGATACGCAGTATTTT.

In DNA form, the CDR3 reads TGTGCCACGGCGACCACCCCAAGGGAGACCCAGTACTTC. Residues: CATATTPRETQYF. V gene TRBV15 combines with J gene TRBJ2-5, with D hard to call. The CDR3 length is 13 residues. The V and J ends lost 9 bases and 5 bases respectively, with 16 bases between them. Germline V gene data show CDR1 as LNHNV and CDR2 as YYDKDF (reference sequence).

This chain links TRBV7-2 with TRBJ2-1, with D perhaps TRBD1 or TRBD2 (7 bases each). The CDR3 runs to 15 residues. The germline gives CDR1 SGHTA, CDR2 FQGNSA. The ends were cut back, 0 bases at V and 4 bases at J, with 10 bases in the middle. This chain's CDR3 is CASSLARGGYNEQFF. The CDR3 DNA follows: TGTGCCAGCAGCTTAGCCAGGGGGGGATACAATGAGCAGTTCTTC.

The rearrangement links TRBV9 to TRBJ2-3, with D uncertain. The V end lost 3 bases, the J end lost 6 bases, and 8 bases lay between the germline ends. This CDR3 comprises 12 residues. Germline V gene lookup returns CDR1 SGDLS and CDR2 YYNGEE. CDR3 DNA: TGTGCCAGCAGCGCTTTAACCGATACGCAGTATTTT. Translation gives CASSALTDTQYF.